The clone carrying this T cell receptor (beta chain) occurred many times. Antigen unknown. This CDR3 has 15 amino acids. The germline gives CDR1 SGHRS, CDR2 YFSETQ. V was cut by 2 bases and J by 1 base, with 11 bases left in between. 5'RACE template switching produced TCR cDNA carrying a universal primer site and UMIs. TCRdb passed the 5' RACE reads through MiXCR, listing each CDR3 protein once. The sample shows 100,000 to 150,000 distinct CDR3 sequences, around 7.2% of them seen only once. This sample was included in a study of T cells after yellow fever vaccination. The study's findings and limits: Bulk-population clonotypes that are abundant could appear as contaminants in FACS-sorted repertoires. Compared with primary, the secondary response was weaker and peaked at day 5, not 15.

Sequencing used CD4+ T cells sorted from PBMCs, obtained roughly 45 days after the first yellow fever vaccination. The TCR originated in a man between 18 and 35 years old who received the YFV17D yellow fever vaccine. The rearrangement uses TRBV5-1 and TRBJ2-3; D is unresolved. Here the CDR3 DNA reads TGCGCCAGCAGCTTACGAGTTCAGGGCACAGATACGCAGTATTTT. Translated: CASSLRVQGTDTQYF.